A selection of T cell receptor beta chains follows, all from one sample in a study of blood T cell repertoires in COVID-19. Sequencing used immunoSEQ multiplex PCR; TCRdb keeps in-frame clones, though not all of them. The sample gives approximately 300,000 clones, 92% of which show up once; approximately 17% is in the top ten. Source material: PBMCs or T cells enriched from blood (not recorded which). All receptors come from a woman in her twenties or thirties who had recovered from COVID-19. Both conserved end residues are part of each CDR3. A D gene is named only where the DNA matches it firmly. Clone size, where shown, is once, few, many, or a class for clones that have expanded.

j_gene,abundance,d_gene,v_gene,CDR3nt,CDR3aa
TRBJ1-2,-,TRBD1,TRBV7-9,TGTGCCAGCAGCCCCCGCGGGACAGGGCCTAAGGGCTACACCTTC,CASSPRGTGPKGYTF
TRBJ2-1,-,-,TRBV19,TGTGCCAGTAGTATCCAGGGGGGCCCCTACAATGAGCAGTTCTTC,CASSIQGGPYNEQFF
TRBJ1-2,-,TRBD1,TRBV3-1/TRBV3-2,TGTGCCAGCAGCCAAGGTAGGACAGGGTCAAGAGGGGGCTACACCTTC,CASSQGRTGSRGGYTF
TRBJ1-5,-,-,TRBV6-1,TGTGCCAGCAGTGACCCAGGGTGGGGCAATCAGCCCCAGCATTTT,CASSDPGWGNQPQHF
TRBJ1-6,-,TRBD1,TRBV18,TGTGCCAGCTCCTTTGGACAGGGCGCCCCCCTCCACTTT,CASSFGQGAPLHF
TRBJ1-1,-,TRBD1,TRBV13,TGTGCCAGCAGCTTTTTGGACAGGGGACACACTGAAGCTTTCTTT,CASSFLDRGHTEAFF
TRBJ1-2,-,TRBD1,TRBV5-5,TGTGCCAGCAGCACGGTACGGGGGACAGGGGGCCTTCGTAGCGGCTACACCTTC,CASSTVRGTGGLRSGYTF
TRBJ1-2,-,TRBD1,TRBV4-1,TGCGCCAGCAGCCAAAGACAGGGACCTAACTATGGCTACACCTTC,CASSQRQGPNYGYTF
TRBJ1-6,-,-,TRBV14,TGTGCCAGCAGCCCCGGTTTGGTCTATAATTCACCCCTCCACTTT,CASSPGLVYNSPLHF
TRBJ2-1,-,-,TRBV7-9,TGTGCCAGCAGCCAGAGGACAGAGCAGAAGAATGAGCAGTTCTTC,CASSQRTEQKNEQFF
TRBJ2-2,-,TRBD2,TRBV2,TGTGCCAGCAAATCAACTAGCGGGGGGCCCGGGGAGCTGTTTTTT,CASKSTSGGPGELFF
TRBJ2-5,-,TRBD2,TRBV18,TGTGCCAGCTCACTGAATCCTAGCGGGGGAACAGGCTCGGAGACCCAGTACTTC,CASSLNPSGGTGSETQYF
TRBJ1-1,-,-,TRBV19,TGTGCCAGTACTTGGGGGCGTGAAGCTTTCTTT,CASTWGREAFF
TRBJ2-7,-,-,TRBV28,TGTGCCAGCAGATCCGGAGCGCCAAACTCCTACGAGCAGTACTTC,CASRSGAPNSYEQYF
TRBJ2-7,-,-,TRBV5-4,TGTGCCAGCAGCTTACAGGGAGGGGGATCCTACGAGCAGTACTTC,CASSLQGGGSYEQYF
TRBJ2-7,-,-,TRBV28,TGTGCCAGCGGCGGATCCCCTCGGTTGAAGTACTTC,CASGGSPRLKYF
TRBJ2-3,-,TRBD2,TRBV13,TGTGCCAGCAGTTCTCTCCGACTAGCGGGAGGACGGAGCACAGATACGCAGTATTTT,CASSSLRLAGGRSTDTQYF
TRBJ2-1,-,TRBD2,TRBV6-5,TGTGCCAGCAGACCCGGGGGGGCAAAGTACAATGAGCAGTTCTTC,CASRPGGAKYNEQFF
TRBJ1-5,-,-,TRBV6-5,TGTGCCAGCAGCGCGTCAGGGGACAATCAGCCCCAGCATTTT,CASSASGDNQPQHF
TRBJ2-1,once,TRBD2,TRBV28,TGTGCCAGCAGTTTACAGGCTAGCGGGGCAGACAATGAGCAGTTCTTC,CASSLQASGADNEQFF
TRBJ1-3,few,-,TRBV19,TGTGCCAGTAGTTCACAGGTCATGCCGGACACCATATATTTT,CASSSQVMPDTIYF
TRBJ1-1,-,-,TRBV18,TGTGCCAGCTCACCACGCGGGAGGAGGAGGCAGCAGGACACTGAAGCTTTCTTT,CASSPRGRRRQQDTEAFF
TRBJ2-2,-,-,TRBV5-6,TGTGCCAGCAGCTTTCAGGCCGAGGGGAACACCGGGGAGCTGTTTTTT,CASSFQAEGNTGELFF
TRBJ2-1,-,TRBD1,TRBV7-3,TGTGCCAGCAGCCCGACAGGGGTTGAGCAGTTCTTC,CASSPTGVEQFF
TRBJ1-6,-,-,TRBV5-8,TGTGCCAGCAGCTTGGAGGCAGGGCTTAATTCACCCCTCCACTTT,CASSLEAGLNSPLHF
TRBJ1-2,-,TRBD1,TRBV5-1,TGCGCCAGCAGCTTGGCCGAGGGGACAGTATATGGCTACACCTTC,CASSLAEGTVYGYTF
TRBJ2-1,-,-,TRBV10-1,TGCGCCGGACTCCCGGCAGGCTCCTACAATGAGCAGTTCTTC,CAGLPAGSYNEQFF
TRBJ1-1,-,-,TRBV7-8,TGTGCCAGCAGCTTGCTGACAGTAATGGCGAACACTGAAGCTTTCTTT,CASSLLTVMANTEAFF
TRBJ2-1,-,-,TRBV7-3,TGTGCCAGCAGCTCAAACATTATTGGTGAGCAGTTCTTC,CASSSNIIGEQFF
TRBJ2-3,-,TRBD1,TRBV28,TGTGCCAGCAGTTCAATAGGGACAGGGCCTTATACGCAGTATTTT,CASSSIGTGPYTQYF
TRBJ1-2,-,TRBD1,TRBV27,TGTGCCAGCAGCCCCGGGACAGGGGCGGGTAACTATGGCTACACCTTC,CASSPGTGAGNYGYTF